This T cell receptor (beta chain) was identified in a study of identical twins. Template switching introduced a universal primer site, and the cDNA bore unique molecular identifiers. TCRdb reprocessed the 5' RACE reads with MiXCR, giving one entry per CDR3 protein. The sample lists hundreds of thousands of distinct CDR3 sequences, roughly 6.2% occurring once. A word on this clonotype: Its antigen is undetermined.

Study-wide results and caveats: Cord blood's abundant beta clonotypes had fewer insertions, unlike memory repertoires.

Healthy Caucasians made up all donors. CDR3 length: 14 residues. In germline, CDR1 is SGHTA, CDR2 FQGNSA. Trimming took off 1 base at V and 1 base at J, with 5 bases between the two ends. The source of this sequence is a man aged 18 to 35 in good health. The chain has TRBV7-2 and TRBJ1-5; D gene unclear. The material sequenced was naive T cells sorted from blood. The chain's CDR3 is CASSLEVSNQPQHF. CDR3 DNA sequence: TGTGCCAGCAGCTTAGAAGTCAGCAATCAGCCCCAGCATTTT. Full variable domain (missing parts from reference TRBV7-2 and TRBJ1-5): GAGVSQSPSNKVTEKGKDVELRCDPISGHTALYWYRQSLGQGLEFLIYFQGNSAPDKSGLPSDRFSAERTGGSVSTLTIQRTQQEDSAVYLCASSLEVSNQPQHFGDGTRLSIL.